The next 5 T cell receptor beta chains were all read from a single sample in a study of CD8 T cells in ankylosing spondylitis. MiXCR was run by TCRdb on the 5' RACE reads, yielding one entry per CDR3 protein. Seen here are about 150,000 distinct CDR3 sequences, roughly 44% observed once, and the top ten hold roughly 15%. Sequenced: synovial fluid, either unsorted or a sorted T cell fraction (not recorded which). Source of these receptors: a male donor with ankylosing spondylitis.

V is TRBV28 and J is TRBJ2-7, with no clear D. The CDR3 has 13 amino acids. The germline V gene encodes CDR1 MDHEN and CDR2 SYDVKM. Between the trimmed V and J ends, which lost 2 bases and 5 bases, there was a span of 10 bases. The CDR3 is CASSLTQAHEQYF. Here the CDR3 DNA reads TGTGCCAGCAGTTTAACCCAGGCGCACGAGCAGTACTTC.

This clonotype was recorded a few times. This rearrangement joins TRBV28 to TRBJ2-2, with 7 bases that match TRBD2. The V and J ends lost 1 base and 7 bases, in that order; junction bases with no gene match: 3. The CDR3 has 14 residues. Looked up from germline, CDR1 is MDHEN and CDR2 is SYDVKM. The CDR3 sequence: CASSLFREVGELFF. The CDR3 nucleotides are TGTGCCAGCAGTTTATTTCGGGAGGTCGGGGAGCTGTTTTTT.

The chain recombines TRBV28 with TRBJ2-7; D is possibly TRBD2 (6 bases). The CDR3 extends over 14 amino acids. The V end lost 7 bases, the J end lost 1 base, and 14 bases lay between the germline ends. The germline V gene has CDR1 MDHEN and CDR2 SYDVKM. The CDR3 is CASTETGTSYEQYF. CDR3 DNA sequence: TGTGCCAGCACCGAAACCGGGACTTCCTACGAGCAGTACTTC.

The chain uses TRBV12-3 or TRBV12-4 and TRBJ2-3; D unclear. With 3 bases removed from V and 4 bases from J, the gap between germline ends came to 8 bases. The CDR3 contains 13 residues. The CDR3 reads CASSLGAADTQYF. The CDR3 nucleotides read TGTGCCAGCAGTTTGGGCGCCGCAGATACGCAGTATTTT.

The chain couples TRBV20-1 to TRBJ2-1; D gene uncertain. V lost 6 bases and J lost 4, with 19 bases in between. Per the germline V gene, CDR1 is DFQATT and CDR2 is SNEGSKA (reference sequence). The CDR3 has 15 residues. For the CDR3, the DNA is TGCAGTGCGGGGAATTACAGTGATCCATACAATGAGCAGTTCTTC. Translation: CSAGNYSDPYNEQFF.